This paragraph covers one TCR beta chain sequence. As yet, its antigen is unknown. The data were produced by immunoSEQ multiplex PCR, yet TCRdb's version contains in-frame clones alone and is incomplete. The sample has some 70,000 clones; approximately 89% are singletons. This record belongs to a study of siplizumab effects on memory and regulatory T cells. Study-wide results and limits: The apparent diversity of naive T cells exceeded that of memory cells, and naive T cells seemed to make a major contribution to the alloresponse.

CDR3 length equals 14 residues. J gave up 9 bases and V 6 bases, and 4 bases lay outside the gene matches. Per germline, CDR1 SNHLY and CDR2 FYNNEI. This clonotype originated in a human donor in good health. The chain carries TRBV2 and TRBJ2-1; TRBD2 matches 14 bases. The sample was Tregs sorted from blood. CDR3 nucleotides: TGTGCCAGCAGGCCGGGACTAGCGGGAGCTGAGCAGTTCTTC. Translating gives CASRPGLAGAEQFF.